The 14 T cell receptor beta chains given below trace back to one sample, sequenced in a study of blood T cell repertoires in COVID-19. The table came from immunoSEQ multiplex PCR; TCRdb's copy has only in-frame clones and leaves some out. This table has roughly 68,000 clones, approximately 78% appearing once. Sequences were obtained from peripheral blood. The receptor set was obtained from a human donor in a cohort sampled during active COVID-19.

The chain combines TRBV28 with TRBJ1-2; D call uncertain. Trimming stripped 7 bases from V and 2 bases from J, with 5 bases between. Germline CDR1 MDHEN, CDR2 SYDVKM. This CDR3 spans 11 amino acids. The DNA for the CDR3 is TGTGCCAGCACGAGAAACTATGGCTACACCTTC. Protein sequence: CASTRNYGYTF.

The chain uses TRBV3-1 (or the pseudogene TRBV3-2) and TRBJ2-3, with 8 bases that match TRBD1. Per germline, CDR1 LGHDT and CDR2 YNNKEL (reference sequence). The trim removed 0 bases at V and 5 bases at J, leaving 7 bases unmatched. The CDR3 has 16 amino acids. CDR3: CASSQDPGGTIDTQYF. DNA of the CDR3: TGTGCCAGCAGCCAAGACCCAGGGGGCACGATAGATACGCAGTATTTT.

The J gene is TRBJ2-5, the V gene TRBV28, with 8 bases identical to TRBD2. V lost 4 bases and J lost 6; bases outside the gene matches: 13. CDR3 length equals 16 residues. Germline V gives CDR1 MDHEN, CDR2 SYDVKM. CDR3 amino acids: CASSSTGTRAVQTQYF. CDR3 in DNA: TGTGCCAGCAGTTCTACCGGGACTAGGGCTGTACAGACCCAGTACTTC. Filled out from reference TRBV28 and TRBJ2-5, the complete variable domain reads DVKVTQSSRYLVKRTGEKVFLECVQDMDHENMFWYRQDPGLGLRLIYFSYDVKMKEKGDIPEGYSVSREKKERFSLILESASTNQTSMYLCASSSTGTRAVQTQYFGPGTRLLVL.

In its sample, this clone was seen a few times. The rearrangement joins TRBV3-1 (or the pseudogene TRBV3-2) to TRBJ2-3, with D possibly TRBD2 on 5 matching bases. This CDR3 region has 12 residues. In germline, CDR1 is LGHDT, CDR2 YNNKEL (reference sequence). Trimming took off 6 bases at V and 8 bases at J, with 12 bases between the two ends. The CDR3 spells CASSVLGLTQYF. CDR3 DNA sequence: TGTGCCAGCAGTGTATTAGGACTTACGCAGTATTTT.

The chain is built from TRBV7-3 and TRBJ2-1; possible D gene TRBD1, 6 bases. There are 14 residues in the CDR3. Germline loops: CDR1 SGHTA, CDR2 FQGTGA. V lost 1 base, J lost 8 bases, and 12 bases lay in between. The CDR3 sequence: CASSLIQGSDEQFF. CDR3 bases: TGTGCCAGCAGCTTAATACAGGGTTCCGATGAGCAGTTCTTC. The variable domain in full, with the rest retrieved from reference TRBV7-3 and TRBJ2-1, is GAGVSQTPSNKVTEKGKYVELRCDPISGHTALYWYRQSLGQGPEFLIYFQGTGAADDSGLPNDRFFAVRPEGSVSTLKIQRTERGDSAVYLCASSLIQGSDEQFFGPGTRLTVL.

The CDR3 reads CASSLDRFNEKLFF. CDR3 coding DNA: TGTGCCAGCAGCCTGGACAGATTTAATGAAAAACTGTTTTTT. V usage is TRBV5-5 and J usage is TRBJ1-4; D possibly corresponds to TRBD1 (6 bases). CDR1 is SGHKS and CDR2 is YYEKEE in the germline V gene (reference sequence). This CDR3 contains 14 residues. The V and J ends lost 4 bases and 4 bases respectively, with 11 bases between them.

The V and J genes are TRBV6-5 and TRBJ2-5, with no clear D. The CDR3 consists of 15 residues. The germline V gene has CDR1 MNHEY and CDR2 SVGAGI. Trimming left V 5 bases short and J 5 bases short, with 18 bases between. Written as DNA, the CDR3 is TGTGCCAGCAGTCGGTCCGACATAACTGGGGAGACCCAGTACTTC. It encodes CASSRSDITGETQYF.

This chain connects TRBV5-6 to TRBJ1-3; 8 bases match TRBD1. Per germline, CDR1 SGHDT and CDR2 YYEEEE. V was pared by 3 bases and J by 7 bases, with 3 bases of the junction left unmatched. CDR3 length equals 13 residues. CDR3 protein: CASSSRQGNTIYF. For the CDR3, the DNA is TGTGCCAGCAGCTCGCGACAGGGGAACACCATATATTTT.

At least ten counts were recorded for this clone. The genes are TRBV19 and TRBJ1-1; D call uncertain. The CDR3 runs 17 residues. Trimming shortened V by 4 bases and J by 0 bases, and 18 bases separated the two germline ends. Germline CDR1 is LNHDA and CDR2 is SQIVND (reference sequence). The CDR3, as DNA: TGTGCCAGTAGTAGCGTCGAAGTGATTTCAATGAACACTGAAGCTTTCTTT. Protein: CASSSVEVISMNTEAFF.

The V and J genes are TRBV5-1 and TRBJ2-1; D remains unclear. The CDR3 runs 15 residues. Deletions cut 1 base from V and 0 bases from J, with 8 bases between. Germline V gives CDR1 SGHRS, CDR2 YFSETQ. Here the CDR3 reads CASSLPGGSYNEQFF. CDR3 coding DNA: TGCGCCAGCAGCTTGCCCGGCGGCTCCTACAATGAGCAGTTCTTC.

The chain has TRBV7-8 and TRBJ1-5, with 7 positions matching TRBD1. Trimming removed 1 base from V and 6 bases from J; junction bases left unmatched: 3. The length of the CDR3 is 14 residues. Germline V gene data show CDR1 as SGHVS and CDR2 as FQNEAQ. In nucleotides, the CDR3 is TGTGCCAGCAGCTTAGAAGGGGGCCTTCAGCCCCAGCATTTT. Protein: CASSLEGGLQPQHF. Combining the CDR3 with reference TRBV7-8 and TRBJ1-5 gives the whole variable domain GAGVSQSPRYKVAKRGQDVALRCDPISGHVSLFWYQQALGQGPEFLTYFQNEAQLDKSGLPSDRFFAERPEGSVSTLKIQRTQQEDSAVYLCASSLEGGLQPQHFGDGTRLSIL.

This sequence joins TRBV6-2 or TRBV6-3 and TRBJ2-2, with D tentatively TRBD1 (6 bases). V lost 4 bases and J lost 5, with 20 bases in between. Germline V lookup: CDR1 MNHEY, CDR2 SVGEGT. This CDR3 spans 17 amino acids. As DNA, the CDR3 is TGTGCCAGCAGTTCCGGAGGTACAGGGAGCAGGACCGGGGAGCTGTTTTTT. It codes for CASSSGGTGSRTGELFF.

The chain employs TRBV4-3 and TRBJ2-1; 13 bases line up with TRBD2. This CDR3 contains 15 residues. Germline V gene lookup returns CDR1 LGHNA and CDR2 YSLEER. V dropped 4 bases and J dropped 9; count of bases not matched to a gene: 6. The CDR3 region is CASSRWTSGGGEQFF. The CDR3 nucleotides read TGCGCCAGCAGCCGATGGACTAGCGGGGGCGGTGAGCAGTTCTTC.

The CDR3: CASAQGADYGYTF. CDR3 sequence (DNA): TGTGCCAGCGCCCAGGGGGCCGACTATGGCTACACCTTC. The rearrangement joins TRBV6-5 to TRBJ1-2, with 8 bases identical to TRBD1. V was clipped by 8 bases and J by 3 bases; unmatched bases: 5. The germline CDR1 and CDR2 sequences are MNHEY and SVGAGI. The CDR3 consists of 13 residues.